This T cell receptor beta chain was identified during a study of blood T cells in healthy people across ages. For the second PCR, which ran for about 6 to 12 cycles, a sample-barcoded 5' primer and a J-beta primer mix were used. MiXCR, applied by TCRdb to the 5' RACE reads, yields one record per CDR3 protein. The data hold 650,000 to 700,000 distinct CDR3 sequences, with 40% to 65% observed a single time. With 0 bases removed from V and 4 bases from J, the gap between germline ends came to 12 bases. The germline gives CDR1 SGHDN, CDR2 FVKESK. There are 15 residues in the CDR3. About 10 milliliters was the volume of peripheral blood drawn from each donor.

The sample comprised blood. The origin of this receptor is a woman older than 75 in good health. The chain uses TRBV14 and TRBJ1-1; unclear D gene. DNA of the CDR3: TGTGCCAGCAGCCAAGATTCCCGGTGGACCACTGAAGCTTTCTTT. This translates into CASSQDSRWTTEAFF.